These 23 T cell receptor beta chains came from one sample sequenced in a study of post-analysis software for immune sequencing data. General observations from the study: Patients carried 4 or 5 TRBV segments more frequently than controls did, and TRBV5-6, TRBV5-1 and TRBV20-1 were among them.

These receptors' targets are unknown. The authors incorporated unique molecular identifiers into the TCR beta cDNA libraries. Using its own MiXCR run on the PCR reads, TCRdb lists one record per CDR3 protein. This table has about 460,000 distinct CDR3 sequences, 40% to 55% appearing once. Specimen: blood. The receptor source for this set is a girl under 18 with multiple sclerosis.

The V gene is TRBV7-2, the J gene TRBJ2-1; 10 bases map to TRBD2. CDR3 length: 17 amino acids. Germline V gene sequence: CDR1 SGHTA, CDR2 FQGNSA. V trimming: 5 bases; J trimming: 6 bases; junction bases outside the gene matches: 13. This CDR3 is CASSPGRSGGAGNEQFF. For the CDR3, the DNA is TGTGCCAGCAGCCCGGGAAGGAGCGGGGGGGCTGGCAATGAGCAGTTCTTC.

J is TRBJ2-1 and V is TRBV9; TRBD2 is a possible D gene (5 bases). The CDR3 runs 16 residues. The germline V and J ends were trimmed by 0 bases and 1 base, with 11 bases remaining between them. The germline CDR1 and CDR2 sequences are SGDLS and YYNGEE. This CDR3 is CASSVAFGVSYNEQFF. The CDR3, as DNA: TGTGCCAGCAGCGTAGCGTTCGGGGTTTCCTACAATGAGCAGTTCTTC.

V usage is TRBV2 and J usage is TRBJ2-1, with 11 bases fitting TRBD2. The CDR3 spans 17 residues. The J segment lost 4 bases and the V segment lost 3 bases, leaving 8 bases of the junction unmatched. Germline assignment: CDR1 SNHLY and CDR2 FYNNEI. The CDR3 reads CASSDAASGRKYNEQFF. In DNA form, the CDR3 reads TGTGCCAGCAGTGACGCGGCTAGCGGGAGGAAGTACAATGAGCAGTTCTTC.

This clonotype was seen a few times. The V call is TRBV30, the J call TRBJ1-2, with TRBD1 as a possible D gene (5 bases). Germline values: CDR1 GTSNPN, CDR2 SVGIG (reference sequence). Deletions cut 2 bases from V and 8 bases from J, with 9 bases between. There are 11 residues in the CDR3. CDR3 protein: CAWSSGLGYTF. The CDR3 bases are TGTGCCTGGAGTTCAGGGCTCGGCTACACCTTC.

The chain employs TRBV27 and TRBJ2-5, with D perhaps TRBD2 (5 bases). Germline V gene data show CDR1 as MNHEY and CDR2 as SMNVEV (reference sequence). The CDR3 is 17 amino acids. V shed 1 base and J shed 5 bases, with 20 bases lying between them. The CDR3 DNA follows: TGTGCCAGCAGTTTATGGGTGAGGTCCCCTGGGGAGGAGACCCAGTACTTC. The encoded protein is CASSLWVRSPGEETQYF.

The CDR3 bases are TGTGCCAGCAGGGGACCCCCGCTTACAAGTGAGCAGTTCTTC. Amino acids: CASRGPPLTSEQFF. The rearrangement uses TRBV28 and TRBJ2-1, with D perhaps being TRBD1 or TRBD2 (5 bases each). With 6 bases removed from V and 9 bases from J, the gap between germline ends came to 18 bases. Germline-derived CDR1 and CDR2 are MDHEN and SYDVKM. CDR3 length: 14 amino acids.

In this sample, this clonotype turned up a few times. The genes are TRBV5-6 and TRBJ2-6; D is perhaps TRBD1 or TRBD2 (5 bases each). This CDR3 has 14 residues. Trimming cost V 4 bases and J 6 bases, with 11 bases left between them. Germline loops: CDR1 SGHDT, CDR2 YYEEEE. The CDR3 spells CASSQGRLANVLTF. The CDR3 DNA reads TGTGCCAGCAGCCAGGGACGTTTGGCCAACGTCCTGACTTTC.

This chain links TRBV6-2 or TRBV6-3 with TRBJ1-4, with D hard to call. The CDR3 spans 15 residues. The germline CDR1 and CDR2 sequences are MNHEY and SVGEGT. The V end lost 0 bases, the J end lost 3 bases, and 8 bases lay between the germline ends. CDR3 DNA sequence: TGTGCCAGCAGTTACTCGGGCGGCTCTAATGAAAAACTGTTTTTT. Translation: CASSYSGGSNEKLFF.

Here the CDR3 DNA reads TGTGCCAGCAGCAAACTAGTCTACGAGCAGTACTTC. Amino acid sequence: CASSKLVYEQYF. The chain is built from TRBV7-9 and TRBJ2-7; D is possibly TRBD2 (5 bases). This CDR3 is 12 amino acids long. The V and J ends lost 5 bases and 3 bases respectively, with 8 bases between them. CDR1 and CDR2 from the germline V gene are SEHNR and FQNEAQ (reference sequence).

The gene calls are TRBV11-2 and TRBJ2-2; D is unclear. Trimming removed 3 bases from V and 1 base from J, with 15 bases in between. This CDR3 contains 17 residues. The germline V gene has CDR1 SGHAT and CDR2 FQNNGV. CDR3 sequence: CASSLDSKSWNTGELFF. As DNA, the CDR3 is TGTGCCAGCAGCTTGGATAGCAAGAGTTGGAACACCGGGGAGCTGTTTTTT.

The chain uses TRBV7-9 and TRBJ1-6, with D possibly being TRBD1 (5 bases). Between the trimmed V and J ends, which lost 5 bases and 10 bases, there was a span of 12 bases. This CDR3 is built from 13 residues. Looked up from germline, CDR1 is SEHNR and CDR2 is FQNEAQ (reference sequence). The CDR3 sequence: CASSLGGDSPLHF. CDR3 nucleotide sequence: TGTGCCAGCAGCCTGGGGGGGGACTCACCCCTCCACTTT.

V and J are TRBV12-3 or TRBV12-4 and TRBJ2-5; no definite D call. Gene TRBJ2-7 matches the end of the DNA better, so the J call may be wrong. The CDR3 runs 14 residues. CDR3 amino acids: CASSTGSRSNEQYF. The CDR3 nucleotides are TGTGCCAGCAGTACTGGTAGCAGGAGCAACGAGCAGTACTTC.

The chain couples TRBV10-3 to TRBJ2-3; D remains ambiguous. This CDR3 has 13 residues. The V end lost 6 bases, the J end lost 6 bases, and 13 bases lay between the germline ends. Germline-derived CDR1 and CDR2 are ENHRY and SYGVKD. This CDR3 is CAIREAEFDTQYF. Written as DNA, the CDR3 is TGTGCCATCAGGGAAGCCGAGTTCGATACGCAGTATTTT.

This clonotype was found a few times. The chain couples TRBV12-3 or TRBV12-4 to TRBJ2-5; D is possibly TRBD1 (5 bases). This CDR3 spans 14 amino acids. The ends were cut back, 5 bases at V and 0 bases at J, with 10 bases in the middle. The CDR3 DNA is TGTGCCAGCAGTGTAGGGGCTGACCAAGAGACCCAGTACTTC. Protein: CASSVGADQETQYF.

There are a few counts of this clonotype. The chain couples TRBV7-2 to TRBJ2-1, with D hard to call. Germline-derived CDR1 and CDR2 are SGHTA and FQGNSA. The CDR3 is 18 residues long. Trimming left V 2 bases short and J 4 bases short, with 21 bases between. This CDR3 reads CASSLSRRLGQRYNEQFF. CDR3 bases: TGTGCCAGCAGCTTAAGTAGGCGGCTCGGTCAGAGGTACAATGAGCAGTTCTTC.

With regard to this clonotype: One end of the junction fails to match germline, which may point to a read error. The V gene is TRBV5-1, the J gene TRBJ2-1, with 11 bases aligning to TRBD1. Germline V gives CDR1 SGHRS, CDR2 YFSETQ. The CDR3 spans 16 residues. This chain's CDR3 is CTSSIGDRGSYNEQFF. DNA for the CDR3: TGCACCAGCAGCATCGGGGACAGGGGGTCCTACAATGAGCAGTTCTTC. The whole variable domain, filled in from reference TRBV5-1 and TRBJ2-1, reads KAGVTQTPRYLIKTRGQQVTLSCSPISGHRSVSWYQQTPGQGLQFLFEYFSETQRNKGNFPGRFSGRQFSNSRSEMNVSTLELGDSALYLCTSSIGDRGSYNEQFFGPGTRLTVL.

This clonotype was recorded only once. This rearrangement joins TRBV27 to TRBJ1-1; D gene unclear. The germline V and J ends were trimmed by 5 bases and 2 bases, with 6 bases remaining between them. The CDR3 runs to 12 residues. Germline loops: CDR1 MNHEY, CDR2 SMNVEV (reference sequence). CDR3 nucleotide sequence: TGTGCCAGCAGTACCGACAACACTGAAGCTTTCTTT. This encodes CASSTDNTEAFF.

Only a few counts were recorded for this clonotype. The gene calls are TRBV29-1 and TRBJ2-5, with a weak D call TRBD2 (6 bases). The CDR3 has 14 amino acids. The V and J ends lost 8 bases and 0 bases respectively, with 16 bases between them. The germline V gene encodes CDR1 SQVTM and CDR2 ANQGSEA. In nucleotides, the CDR3 is TGCAGCCCCCTGGAGGGGCCCTACCAAGAGACCCAGTACTTC. The encoded protein is CSPLEGPYQETQYF. The whole variable domain, filled in from reference TRBV29-1 and TRBJ2-5, reads SAVISQKPSRDICQRGTSLTIQCQVDSQVTMMFWYRQQPGQSLTLIATANQGSEATYESGFVIDKFPISRPNLTFSTLTVSNMSPEDSSIYLCSPLEGPYQETQYFGPGTRLLVL.

Here the CDR3 reads CASSEGLAGDYTQYF. In DNA, the CDR3 is TGTGCCAGCAGTGAGGGACTAGCGGGAGACTATACGCAGTATTTT. The chain joins TRBV2 to TRBJ2-3; TRBD2 agrees at 14 bases. The V gene end was trimmed by 3 bases and the J gene end by 7 bases; junction bases not matched to a gene: 3. The CDR3 consists of 15 residues. From germline, CDR1 is SNHLY and CDR2 FYNNEI.

The CDR3 DNA reads TGTGCCAGCACCCGTGCGGCTAGCGGGAGTCGGATCACCTACGAGCAGTACTTC. Translated, it gives CASTRAASGSRITYEQYF. This sequence joins TRBV3-1 and TRBJ2-7, with TRBD2 matching over 10 bases. The germline V gene has CDR1 LGHDT and CDR2 YNNKEL (reference sequence). The CDR3 extends over 18 amino acids. V shed 7 bases and J 2 bases; nucleotides not matched to a gene: 17.

The rearrangement joins TRBV4-2 to TRBJ2-1; 10 bases align to TRBD2. The CDR3 spans 15 residues. Germline CDR1 is LGHNA and CDR2 is YNFKEQ. Trimming took 2 bases from V and 4 from J; bases not matched to a gene: 2. CDR3 sequence: CASSQTSGTYNEQFF. The CDR3 DNA follows: TGTGCCAGCAGCCAAACTAGCGGGACATACAATGAGCAGTTCTTC.

This sequence joins TRBV5-5 and TRBJ2-3; D unclear. Germline V gene data show CDR1 as SGHKS and CDR2 as YYEKEE (reference sequence). This CDR3 is built from 15 residues. V lost 0 bases, J lost 0 bases, and 8 bases lay in between. Here the CDR3 DNA reads TGTGCCAGCAGCTTGGGGGCGACTAGCACAGATACGCAGTATTTT. Its protein is CASSLGATSTDTQYF.

The rearrangement joins TRBV20-1 to TRBJ2-1, with TRBD1 matching 8 bases. The DNA end favors TRBJ2-7, so the J call may be wrong. The CDR3 sequence is 15 residues long. Germline V CDR1 and CDR2: DFQATT, SNEGSKA (reference sequence). The CDR3 protein is CSARDPRQGTYEQYF. The CDR3 DNA is TGCAGTGCTAGAGATCCCCGACAGGGGACCTACGAGCAGTACTTC.